This entry describes one TCR beta chain. Its antigen remains unidentified. The starting material, 2 million PBMCs stored at -80 C, gave rise to the unsorted libraries. This sample is drawn from a study of neurological immune-mediated disorders. On the study more broadly: Secondary progressive cases numbered 3 among the roughly 34 multiple sclerosis patients, while the other 31 were relapsing-remitting.

This CDR3 is built from 13 residues. J was trimmed by 4 bases and V by 5 bases; bases with no gene match: 4. In germline, CDR1 is SGHAT, CDR2 FQDESV (reference sequence). Study results and caveats: Phylogenetic grouping placed 18 of 34 multiple sclerosis patients' repertoires in one related-CDR3 cluster, a possible signature. Sharing of CDR3 amino acid sequences among expanded clones across subjects was absent, suggesting private repertoires in all groups.

TCRdb re-derived calls from the 5' RACE reads in MiXCR, one entry per CDR3 protein. The data contain more than 60,000 distinct CDR3 sequences, 3% to 4% of them singletons. Sequencing was done on a sample of PBMCs. This receptor was obtained from a woman in her forties or fifties with multiple sclerosis. The gene calls are TRBV11-1 and TRBJ2-7; the match to TRBD1 covers 8 bases. The CDR3 is CASSPGGRYEQYF. In DNA form, the CDR3 reads TGTGCCAGCAGCCCAGGGGGCAGATACGAGCAGTACTTC.